This record looks at one T cell receptor beta chain sequence and its context. The sample carries other DNA sequences with the same CDR3. The germline gives CDR1 LNHNV, CDR2 YYDKDF (reference sequence). Trimming removed 2 bases from V and 4 bases from J, with 12 bases in between. The CDR3 has 14 amino acids. The data are from a study of OX40 agonist ivuxolimab in advanced cancers. Background on the study: Those enrolled were about 80% male, with a mean age of about 60 years and ages from roughly 23 to 79.

TCRdb's copy holds only in-frame clones and misses some; the assay was immunoSEQ multiplex PCR. The table records 60,000 to 90,000 clones, 86% of them present only once. V is TRBV15 and J is TRBJ2-7; a weak D match, TRBD1 (8 bases). This receptor was obtained from an adult with an advanced solid tumor such as melanoma, head and neck, liver or kidney cancer. The sample was CD4+ or CD8+ T cells sorted from blood, taken in a trial of the OX40 agonist ivuxolimab. CDR3 protein: CATSRTGGVYEQYF. CDR3 in DNA: TGTGCCACCAGCAGAACAGGGGGGGTATACGAGCAGTACTTC.